In this sample, the clone carrying this TCR beta chain turned up a few times. Its antigen is not known. The data were obtained in a study of vaccination effects on CD4 cells after COVID-19. Study-level information: Post-vaccine sampling occurred a median 72 days after the second dose.

ViraFEST assay sequencing came after antigen-specific CD4+ T cells were expanded with viral peptide pools. The authors isolated CD4+ T cells after around 9 days of culture. The vaccine given was either BNT162b2 or mRNA-1273, in two doses. Recipients of the vaccine had no prior SARS-CoV-2 infection and negative nucleocapsid antibodies. They grew 2 million to 2.5 million PBMC in each well, adding 10 IU/ml IL-2 and about 9.5 ug/ml peptides. Half-medium exchanges with IL-2 medium took place on days 3 and 7. TCRdb's table, derived via immunoSEQ multiplex PCR, lists solely in-frame clones and lacks some. The table shows about 46,000 clones, with nearly 75% occurring only once. V lost 3 bases, J lost 1 base, and 3 bases stayed unmatched. The CDR3 contains 15 residues. Germline loops: CDR1 SEHNR, CDR2 FQNEAQ (reference sequence).

This receptor was obtained from a human donor who received a COVID-19 vaccine. This chain uses TRBV7-9 with TRBJ1-2; 9 bases are a match to TRBD1. Sequenced here: CD4+ T cells from PBMCs cultured with HCoV-OC43 spike peptides, sampled after COVID-19 vaccination. Subset described: HCoV-OC43 spike overlapping peptide pool stimulation. CDR3 bases: TGTGCCAGCAGCTTCGCGGGACAGGGTAACTATGGCTACACCTTC. Encoded protein: CASSFAGQGNYGYTF.